These T cell receptor beta chains were read from a single sample in a study of CD4+ T cells in melanoma. The assay was immunoSEQ multiplex PCR, and TCRdb's table has in-frame clones only and misses some. The sample comprises about 140,000 clones, 92% of which are singletons, and more than 1.5% rests with the top ten. The receptors stem from a human donor with melanoma. CDR3s include the opening cysteine and the closing phenylalanine or tryptophan. Fields, in order: D gene, V gene, J gene, clone size, CDR3 protein, CDR3 DNA. A D gene is named only where the DNA matches it firmly. Part of the rows lack a size; the others show once, few, many or a class for expanded clones.

D gene: -; V gene: TRBV27; J gene: TRBJ2-2; clone size: -; CDR3 protein: CASSLRSGYTGELFF; CDR3 DNA: TGTGCCAGCAGTTTGAGGAGCGGATACACCGGGGAGCTGTTTTTT
D gene: TRBD2; V gene: TRBV5-4; J gene: TRBJ2-3; clone size: -; CDR3 protein: CASSLAQRGPTDTQYF; CDR3 DNA: TGTGCCAGCAGCTTGGCCCAGCGGGGGCCCACAGATACGCAGTATTTT
D gene: TRBD1; V gene: TRBV2; J gene: TRBJ2-1; clone size: -; CDR3 protein: CASSFRDSYYNEQFF; CDR3 DNA: TGTGCCAGCAGCTTCCGGGACAGCTACTACAATGAGCAGTTCTTC
D gene: -; V gene: TRBV5-1; J gene: TRBJ2-3; clone size: -; CDR3 protein: CASSTLTRPTPDTQYF; CDR3 DNA: TGCGCCAGCAGCACCTTGACTCGGCCCACCCCAGATACGCAGTATTTT
D gene: -; V gene: TRBV5-1; J gene: TRBJ2-7; clone size: -; CDR3 protein: CASSLGSFWDEQYF; CDR3 DNA: TGCGCCAGCAGCTTAGGGAGTTTCTGGGACGAGCAGTACTTC
D gene: -; V gene: TRBV6-5; J gene: TRBJ2-3; clone size: -; CDR3 protein: CASSRTLTDTQYF; CDR3 DNA: TGTGCCAGCAGTCGGACGCTCACAGATACGCAGTATTTT
D gene: -; V gene: TRBV6-5; J gene: TRBJ2-1; clone size: -; CDR3 protein: CASSYSGGGEQFF; CDR3 DNA: TGTGCCAGCAGTTACTCAGGGGGAGGTGAGCAGTTCTTC
D gene: -; V gene: TRBV30; J gene: TRBJ2-2; clone size: -; CDR3 protein: CAWNRRSGTDYTGELFF; CDR3 DNA: TGTGCCTGGAACAGACGATCCGGGACCGATTACACCGGGGAGCTGTTTTTT
D gene: TRBD2; V gene: TRBV7-9; J gene: TRBJ2-1; clone size: -; CDR3 protein: CASSPSGGGMDEQFF; CDR3 DNA: TGTGCCAGCAGCCCTAGCGGGGGGGGAATGGATGAGCAGTTCTTC
D gene: TRBD1; V gene: TRBV5-1; J gene: TRBJ2-1; clone size: -; CDR3 protein: CASSLGRQGAHNEQFF; CDR3 DNA: TGCGCCAGCAGCTTGGGGCGACAGGGGGCGCACAATGAGCAGTTCTTC
D gene: -; V gene: TRBV6-1; J gene: TRBJ1-5; clone size: -; CDR3 protein: CASRMTGNQPQHF; CDR3 DNA: TGTGCCAGCAGGATGACAGGTAATCAGCCCCAGCATTTT
D gene: -; V gene: TRBV6-1; J gene: TRBJ1-1; clone size: -; CDR3 protein: CASTQPYLEAFF; CDR3 DNA: TGTGCCAGCACCCAGCCGTATCTTGAAGCTTTCTTT
D gene: -; V gene: TRBV7-9; J gene: TRBJ2-7; clone size: once; CDR3 protein: CASSPSEGGSHEQYF; CDR3 DNA: TGTGCCAGCAGCCCGAGCGAGGGTGGGTCGCACGAGCAGTACTTC
D gene: TRBD2; V gene: TRBV4-1; J gene: TRBJ2-3; clone size: few; CDR3 protein: CASSQVLAGQDTQYF; CDR3 DNA: TGCGCCAGCAGCCAAGTTCTAGCGGGGCAAGATACGCAGTATTTT
D gene: -; V gene: TRBV6-1; J gene: TRBJ2-1; clone size: -; CDR3 protein: CASSEGRPSSYNEQFF; CDR3 DNA: TGTGCCAGCAGTGAAGGACGCCCAAGCTCCTACAATGAGCAGTTCTTC
D gene: -; V gene: TRBV19; J gene: TRBJ2-7; clone size: -; CDR3 protein: CASSEAGWTYEQYF; CDR3 DNA: TGTGCCAGTAGTGAAGCGGGTTGGACCTACGAGCAGTACTTC
D gene: -; V gene: TRBV4-1; J gene: TRBJ2-2; clone size: -; CDR3 protein: CASSRYDGTVNTGELFF; CDR3 DNA: TGCGCCAGCAGCCGATACGATGGGACTGTCAACACCGGGGAGCTGTTTTTT
D gene: -; V gene: TRBV5-4; J gene: TRBJ2-7; clone size: -; CDR3 protein: CASSIRTSRITYEQYF; CDR3 DNA: TGTGCCAGCAGCATCCGAACTAGCCGAATTACCTACGAGCAGTACTTC
D gene: TRBD1; V gene: TRBV18; J gene: TRBJ1-3; clone size: -; CDR3 protein: CASFLDGTGGNTIYF; CDR3 DNA: TGTGCCAGCTTCCTCGACGGGACAGGGGGGAACACCATATATTTT
D gene: -; V gene: TRBV7-9; J gene: TRBJ1-1; clone size: -; CDR3 protein: CASSLARAWGTEAFF; CDR3 DNA: TGTGCCAGCAGCTTGGCCCGGGCCTGGGGGACTGAAGCTTTCTTT
D gene: TRBD1; V gene: TRBV15; J gene: TRBJ2-4; clone size: -; CDR3 protein: CATSSRDRENIQYF; CDR3 DNA: TGTGCCACCAGCTCCCGGGACAGGGAGAACATTCAGTACTTC
D gene: TRBD2; V gene: TRBV5-1; J gene: TRBJ2-5; clone size: -; CDR3 protein: CASSRGGIQETQYF; CDR3 DNA: TGCGCCAGCAGTCGGGGGGGGATCCAAGAGACCCAGTACTTC
D gene: -; V gene: TRBV10-3; J gene: TRBJ2-1; clone size: -; CDR3 protein: CAISEVSGANEQFF; CDR3 DNA: TGTGCCATCAGTGAAGTGTCAGGGGCCAATGAGCAGTTCTTC
D gene: TRBD1; V gene: TRBV18; J gene: TRBJ2-7; clone size: -; CDR3 protein: CASSPTDRDYEQYF; CDR3 DNA: TGTGCCAGCTCACCTACGGACAGGGACTACGAGCAGTACTTC
D gene: TRBD2; V gene: TRBV4-2; J gene: TRBJ2-3; clone size: -; CDR3 protein: CASSQLAGEGYTQYF; CDR3 DNA: TGTGCCAGCAGCCAACTAGCGGGGGAAGGATATACGCAGTATTTT
D gene: TRBD2; V gene: TRBV5-1; J gene: TRBJ2-5; clone size: -; CDR3 protein: CASRVAGPGETQYF; CDR3 DNA: TGCGCCAGCAGGGTAGCGGGGCCCGGAGAGACCCAGTACTTC
D gene: -; V gene: TRBV5-1; J gene: TRBJ2-3; clone size: -; CDR3 protein: CASSPKGSTDTQYF; CDR3 DNA: TGCGCCAGCAGCCCCAAAGGGAGCACAGATACGCAGTATTTT
D gene: -; V gene: TRBV2; J gene: TRBJ1-5; clone size: once; CDR3 protein: CASSEETGLIQPQHF; CDR3 DNA: TGTGCCAGCAGTGAGGAGACAGGCCTGATTCAGCCCCAGCATTTT
D gene: -; V gene: TRBV5-4; J gene: TRBJ1-5; clone size: -; CDR3 protein: CASSLDGVGNQPQHF; CDR3 DNA: TGTGCCAGCAGCTTGGATGGGGTTGGTAATCAGCCCCAGCATTTT
D gene: -; V gene: TRBV19; J gene: TRBJ1-1; clone size: -; CDR3 protein: CASSYRNTEAFF; CDR3 DNA: TGTGCCAGTAGTTATAGAAACACTGAAGCTTTCTTT
D gene: -; V gene: TRBV7-9; J gene: TRBJ1-1; clone size: -; CDR3 protein: CASSLGSWLMNTEAFF; CDR3 DNA: TGTGCCAGCAGCTTGGGGTCCTGGTTAATGAACACTGAAGCTTTCTTT
D gene: -; V gene: TRBV30; J gene: TRBJ1-2; clone size: -; CDR3 protein: CAWSIGGGFGYTF; CDR3 DNA: TGTGCCTGGAGTATTGGGGGGGGGTTTGGCTACACCTTC
D gene: TRBD1; V gene: TRBV2; J gene: TRBJ1-1; clone size: -; CDR3 protein: CASRATGVTEAFF; CDR3 DNA: TGTGCCAGCAGGGCAACAGGGGTCACTGAAGCTTTCTTT
D gene: -; V gene: TRBV5-1; J gene: TRBJ2-2; clone size: -; CDR3 protein: CASSLGEASTGELFF; CDR3 DNA: TGCGCCAGCAGCTTGGGGGAGGCGAGCACCGGGGAGCTGTTTTTT
D gene: TRBD2; V gene: TRBV30; J gene: TRBJ2-6; clone size: few; CDR3 protein: CAWTGGGAFYGANVLTF; CDR3 DNA: TGTGCCTGGACGGGCGGGGGGGCTTTTTATGGGGCCAACGTCCTGACTTTC